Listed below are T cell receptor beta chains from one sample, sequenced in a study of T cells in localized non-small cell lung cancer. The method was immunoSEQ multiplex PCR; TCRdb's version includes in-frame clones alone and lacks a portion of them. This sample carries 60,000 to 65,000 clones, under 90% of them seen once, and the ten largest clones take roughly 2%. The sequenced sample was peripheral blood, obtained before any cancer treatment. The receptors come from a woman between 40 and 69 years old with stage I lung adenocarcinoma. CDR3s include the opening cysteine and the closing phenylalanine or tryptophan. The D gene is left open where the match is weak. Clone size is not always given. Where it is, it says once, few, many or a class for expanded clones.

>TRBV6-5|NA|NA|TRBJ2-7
CASSYFLRGTNEQYF
TGTGCCAGCAGTTACTTCCTTAGGGGTACCAACGAGCAGTACTTC
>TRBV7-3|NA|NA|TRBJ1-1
CASSLLGGTEAFF
TGTGCCAGCAGCTTATTAGGAGGGACTGAAGCTTTCTTT
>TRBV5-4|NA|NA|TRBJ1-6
CASSSGTEGVSPLHF
TGTGCCAGCAGCTCCGGGACCGAAGGAGTATCACCCCTCCACTTT
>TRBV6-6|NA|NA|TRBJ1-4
CATKPQVPNEKLFF
TGTGCCACTAAGCCACAGGTACCTAATGAAAAACTGTTTTTT
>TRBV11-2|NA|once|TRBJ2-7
CASSLHGQRSYEQYF
TGTGCCAGCAGCTTACACGGCCAGCGCTCCTACGAGCAGTACTTC
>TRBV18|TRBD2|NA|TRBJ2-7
CASSQGTSDEQYF
TGTGCCAGCTCACAAGGGACTAGCGACGAGCAGTACTTC
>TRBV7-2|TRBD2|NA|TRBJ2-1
CASSLISGTSGRGNEQFF
TGTGCCAGCAGCTTGATCTCGGGGACTAGCGGGAGGGGTAATGAGCAGTTCTTC
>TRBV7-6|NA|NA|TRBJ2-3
CASSLSRSDTQYF
TGTGCCAGCAGCTTAAGCCGATCAGATACGCAGTATTTT
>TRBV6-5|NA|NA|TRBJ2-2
CASRLGTGELFF
TGTGCCAGCAGGTTAGGCACCGGGGAGCTGTTTTTT
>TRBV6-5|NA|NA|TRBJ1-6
CASSLEGSYNSPLHF
TGTGCCAGCAGCCTTGAGGGTTCCTATAATTCACCCCTCCACTTT
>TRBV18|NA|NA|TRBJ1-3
CASSPPSRAGNTIYF
TGTGCCAGCTCACCACCGTCTAGGGCCGGAAACACCATATATTTT
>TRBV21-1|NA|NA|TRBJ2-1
CASSGRTSGTFAGEQFF
TGTGCCAGCAGCGGTAGGACTAGCGGGACCTTTGCTGGTGAGCAGTTCTTC
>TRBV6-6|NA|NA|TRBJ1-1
CASSGGVRNTEASF
TGTGCCAGCAGTGGCGGGGTCCGGAACACTGAAGCTTCCTTT
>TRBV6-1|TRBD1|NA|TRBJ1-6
CASRPGQGDSPLHF
TGTGCCAGCAGGCCGGGACAGGGTGATTCACCCCTCCACTTT
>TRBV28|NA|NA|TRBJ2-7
CASSPEFPYEQYF
TGTGCCAGCAGTCCCGAGTTCCCCTACGAGCAGTACTTC
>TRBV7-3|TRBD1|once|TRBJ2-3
CASSLTPDRGRGTDTQYF
TGTGCCAGCAGCTTAACCCCTGACAGGGGAAGGGGCACAGATACGCAGTATTTT
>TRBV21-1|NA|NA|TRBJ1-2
CASSKGRVNYGYTF
TGTGCCAGCAGCAAAGGCAGGGTAAACTATGGCTACACCTTC
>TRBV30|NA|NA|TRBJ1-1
CAWSVRGGVNTEAFF
TGTGCCTGGAGTGTACGGGGAGGGGTGAACACTGAAGCTTTCTTT
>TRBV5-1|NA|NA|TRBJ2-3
CASSLESSGSRADTQYF
TGCGCCAGCAGCTTGGAGTCGTCGGGTTCTAGGGCAGATACGCAGTATTTT
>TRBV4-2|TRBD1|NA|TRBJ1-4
CASSQPTGGAEKLFF
TGTGCCAGCAGCCAACCCACAGGGGGCGCTGAAAAACTGTTTTTT
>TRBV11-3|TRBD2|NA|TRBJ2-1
CASSPRPGGEYEQFF
TGTGCCAGCAGCCCTCGTCCGGGAGGGGAGTATGAGCAGTTCTTC
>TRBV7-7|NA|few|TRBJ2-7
CASSLAGRPYSYEQYF
TGTGCCAGCAGCTTAGCAGGCAGACCTTACTCCTACGAGCAGTACTTC
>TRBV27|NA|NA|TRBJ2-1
CASSFQGRNEQFF
TGTGCCAGCAGTTTCCAGGGTCGCAATGAGCAGTTCTTC
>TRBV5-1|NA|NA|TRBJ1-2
CASSLARSQGGYTF
TGCGCCAGCAGCTTGGCCAGGTCCCAAGGGGGCTACACCTTC
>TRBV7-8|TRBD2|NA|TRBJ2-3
CASSPVGGSVYTQYF
TGTGCCAGCAGCCCTGTCGGGGGGAGTGTATATACGCAGTATTTT
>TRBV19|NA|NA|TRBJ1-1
CASSISRGVFF
TGTGCCAGTAGTATTTCACGGGGGGTTTTCTTT
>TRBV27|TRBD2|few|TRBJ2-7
CASRNSGAASGLYEQYF
TGTGCCAGCAGAAACTCCGGGGCGGCTAGCGGGCTCTACGAGCAGTACTTC
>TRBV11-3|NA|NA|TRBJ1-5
CASSHKTSSPSNQPQHF
TGTGCCAGCAGCCACAAGACTTCCTCTCCCAGCAATCAGCCCCAGCATTTT
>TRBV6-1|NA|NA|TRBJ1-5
CASSERVLVNQPQHF
TGTGCCAGCAGTGAAAGGGTGCTCGTGAATCAGCCCCAGCATTTT
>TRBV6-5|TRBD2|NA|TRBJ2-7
CASSYFRTSVHEQYF
TGTGCCAGCAGTTACTTCAGGACTAGCGTCCACGAGCAGTACTTC
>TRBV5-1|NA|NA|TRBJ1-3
CASSAGGADSGNTIYF
TGCGCCAGCAGCGCCGGCGGGGCCGACTCTGGAAACACCATATATTTT
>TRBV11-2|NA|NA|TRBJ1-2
CASRIAGPGPHYGYTF
TGTGCCAGCAGGATAGCGGGGCCGGGACCCCACTATGGCTACACCTTC
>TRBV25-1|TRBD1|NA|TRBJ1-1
CASRVQGYTEAFF
TGTGCCAGCAGAGTACAGGGGTACACTGAAGCTTTCTTT
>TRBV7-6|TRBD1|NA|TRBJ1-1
CASSSPRGQGISNTEAFF
TGTGCCAGCAGCTCTCCCCGGGGACAGGGGATTTCGAACACTGAAGCTTTCTTT
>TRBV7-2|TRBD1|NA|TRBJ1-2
CASSLALDREYGYTF
TGTGCCAGCAGCTTAGCACTGGACAGGGAGTATGGCTACACCTTC
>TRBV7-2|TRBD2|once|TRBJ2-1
CASSLALAGGNEQFF
TGTGCCAGCAGCTTAGCTCTAGCGGGTGGCAATGAGCAGTTCTTC
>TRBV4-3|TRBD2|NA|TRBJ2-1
CASSRSGSGSYNEQFF
TGCGCCAGCAGTCGTAGCGGGAGCGGATCCTACAATGAGCAGTTCTTC
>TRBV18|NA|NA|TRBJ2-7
CASSPPAGTTYEQYF
TGTGCCAGCTCACCACCGGCCGGAACAACCTACGAGCAGTACTTC
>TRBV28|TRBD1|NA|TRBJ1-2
CASSLGTGGAGLEGYGYTF
TGTGCCAGCAGTTTAGGGACAGGGGGCGCCGGGTTGGAAGGCTATGGCTACACCTTC
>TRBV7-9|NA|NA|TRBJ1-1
CASSLAGGVWTEAFF
TGTGCCAGCAGCTTAGCGGGGGGCGTTTGGACTGAAGCTTTCTTT
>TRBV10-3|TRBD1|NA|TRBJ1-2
CAISDRERGYTF
TGTGCCATCAGCGACAGGGAGCGTGGCTACACCTTC
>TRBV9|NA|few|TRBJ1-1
CASSVNWGSEAFF
TGTGCCAGCAGCGTAAATTGGGGTTCTGAAGCTTTCTTT
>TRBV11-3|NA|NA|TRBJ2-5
CASSPGGQETQYF
TGTGCCAGCAGCCCCGGGGGCCAAGAGACCCAGTACTTC
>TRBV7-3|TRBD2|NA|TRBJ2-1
CASQSPGLSYNEQFF
TGTGCCAGTCAAAGCCCGGGACTAAGTTACAATGAGCAGTTCTTC
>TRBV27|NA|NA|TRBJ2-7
CASTGTASSYEQYF
TGTGCCAGCACCGGGACTGCGAGCTCCTACGAGCAGTACTTC
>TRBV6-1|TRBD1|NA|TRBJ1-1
CASSDKGARNTEAFF
TGTGCCAGCAGTGATAAGGGGGCAAGAAACACTGAAGCTTTCTTT